These 27 T cell receptor beta chains share one sample of origin, sequenced in a study of shared clonotypes between healthy human individuals. The assay was immunoSEQ multiplex PCR, and TCRdb's table has in-frame clones only and misses some. Among about 1 million clones listed, roughly 75% were seen once. Material: memory CD4+ T cells sorted from blood. As to subset: CD45RA-negative fraction. These receptor sequences come from a man younger than 35 in good health.

The chain couples TRBV7-2 to TRBJ1-1, with a possible D match to TRBD1 (5 bases). CDR3 length: 14 amino acids. Trimming removed 0 bases at V and 5 bases at J, with 10 bases between. Germline CDR1 SGHTA, CDR2 FQGNSA. The CDR3 sequence is CASSLAQGGTEAFF. The CDR3 bases are TGTGCCAGCAGCTTAGCCCAGGGAGGAACTGAAGCTTTCTTT.

The genes are TRBV10-3 and TRBJ1-3; D is ambiguous. The CDR3 length is 12 residues. Trimming removed 7 bases at V and 3 bases at J, with 7 bases between. CDR1 ENHRY and CDR2 SYGVKD come from the germline V gene. This chain's CDR3 is CAIMGDGNTIYF. In DNA, the CDR3 is TGTGCCATCATGGGCGATGGAAACACCATATATTTT.

For this clone: This probably arose from a read error, given a far larger clone one base away. J is TRBJ1-4 and V is TRBV30; D is perhaps TRBD1 (5 bases). The V end lost 5 bases, the J end lost 3 bases, and 19 bases lay between the germline ends. From germline, CDR1 is GTSNPN and CDR2 SVGIG (reference sequence). The CDR3 consists of 16 residues. The CDR3 DNA is TGTGCCTGGTCACCGAAGAGGGGCCTGGCTAATGAAAAACTGTTTTTT. Residues: CAWSPKRGLANEKLFF. Filled out from reference TRBV30 and TRBJ1-4, the complete variable domain reads SQTIHQWPATLVQPVGSPLSLECTVEGTSNPNLYWYRQAAGRGLQLLFYSVGIGQISSEVPQNLSASRPQDRQFILSSKKLLLSDSGFYLCAWSPKRGLANEKLFFGSGTQLSVL.

This clone was recorded only once. V is TRBV7-2 and J is TRBJ2-3, with D perhaps matching TRBD2 (6 bases). The CDR3 spans 14 residues. Germline V gene data show CDR1 as SGHTA and CDR2 as FQGNSA. Trimming removed 4 bases at V and 1 base at J, with 9 bases between. CDR3 in DNA: TGTGCCAGCAGCTCCGGGGAGGGCACAGATACGCAGTATTTT. Translating gives CASSSGEGTDTQYF.

This chain links TRBV30 with TRBJ1-4, with 8 positions matching TRBD1. The CDR3 has 16 residues. V was pared by 3 bases and J by 2 bases, with 8 bases of the junction left unmatched. Per germline, CDR1 GTSNPN and CDR2 SVGIG (reference sequence). CDR3 sequence (DNA): TGTGCCTGGAGGGACAGGGTCTTCGGGACTAATGAAAAACTGTTTTTT. It is translated as CAWRDRVFGTNEKLFF.

This rearrangement joins TRBV27 to TRBJ2-2; D remains unclear. Germline lookup yields CDR1 MNHEY and CDR2 SMNVEV (reference sequence). The germline V and J ends were trimmed by 3 bases and 5 bases, with 10 bases remaining between them. The CDR3 has 14 residues. CDR3 coding DNA: TGTGCCAGCAGTTTTAGCAGCGTTACCGGGGAGCTGTTTTTT. Its protein is CASSFSSVTGELFF.

The chain combines TRBV9 with TRBJ1-3, with D possibly being TRBD1 (5 bases). The germline V gene has CDR1 SGDLS and CDR2 YYNGEE. The V and J ends lost 4 bases and 2 bases respectively, with 10 bases between them. The CDR3 runs to 14 residues. The CDR3 DNA is TGTGCCAGCAGCAACGAAGGGGCTGGAAACACCATATATTTT. It translates to CASSNEGAGNTIYF.

A single count supports this clone. The chain combines TRBV10-3 with TRBJ2-1; TRBD2 aligns across 7 bases. Losses at the gene ends were 6 bases for V and 4 bases for J; bases not matched to a gene: 3. The CDR3 loop spans 13 amino acids. Germline V gives CDR1 ENHRY, CDR2 SYGVKD. The DNA of the CDR3 is TGTGCCATCAGCCTAGCGGAGTACAATGAGCAGTTCTTC. Translating gives CAISLAEYNEQFF.

In this sample, this clone turned up once. With a much larger clone just one base away, this may be a read error. Other DNA sequences of this sample code for an identical CDR3. The J gene is TRBJ1-2, the V gene TRBV6-5, with 7 bases lining up with TRBD1. With 6 bases clipped from V and 8 bases from J, the junction kept 6 bases outside the gene matches. Germline loops: CDR1 MNHEY, CDR2 SVGAGI. The CDR3 has 12 residues. CDR3 bases: TGTGCCAGCAGCAACAGGGGACGGGGCTACACCTTC. It specifies CASSNRGRGYTF.

This clone was seen repeatedly, ten times or more. The chain couples TRBV5-6 to TRBJ2-1; 11 positions agree with TRBD2. The CDR3 is 19 residues long. Germline loops: CDR1 SGHDT, CDR2 YYEEEE. Trimming removed 4 bases from V and 6 bases from J; junction bases left unmatched: 18. The CDR3 loop reads CASSAIPGVSGRASNEQFF. The CDR3, as DNA: TGTGCCAGCAGCGCAATCCCCGGGGTTAGCGGGAGGGCCTCCAATGAGCAGTTCTTC. Based on the CDR3 plus reference TRBV5-6 and TRBJ2-1, the full variable domain is DAGVTQSPTHLIKTRGQQVTLRCSPKSGHDTVSWYQQALGQGPQFIFQYYEEEERQRGNFPDRFSGHQFPNYSSELNVNALLLGDSALYLCASSAIPGVSGRASNEQFFGPGTRLTVL.

The genes are TRBV7-2 and TRBJ2-7, with unresolved D. The CDR3 sequence is 11 residues long. The V gene lost 5 bases and the J gene lost 2 bases, with 4 bases spanning the gap. Germline CDR1 is SGHTA and CDR2 is FQGNSA. In nucleotides, the CDR3 is TGTGCCAGCAGCAGAACCTACGAGCAGTACTTC. Encoded protein: CASSRTYEQYF.

The table lists this clone with a count of one. The V and J genes are TRBV5-4 and TRBJ2-7; D is tentatively TRBD1 or TRBD2 (6 bases each). Germline V gives CDR1 SGHNT, CDR2 YYREEE (reference sequence). V shed 3 bases and J shed 7 bases, with 20 bases lying between them. This CDR3 comprises 15 residues. This CDR3 reads CASSSTSGAPQEQYF. The CDR3 DNA sequence: TGTGCCAGCAGCTCTACCTCGGGGGCGCCTCAGGAGCAGTACTTC.

This clone appeared a single time. The chain couples TRBV6-5 to TRBJ1-1, with 9 bases lining up with TRBD1. The V segment lost 8 bases and the J segment 5 bases; nucleotides outside the gene matches: 12. The CDR3 consists of 15 residues. The germline CDR1 and CDR2 sequences are MNHEY and SVGAGI. CDR3 sequence: CASGETGQGITEAFF. The CDR3, as DNA: TGTGCCAGCGGAGAGACAGGACAGGGGATAACTGAAGCTTTCTTT.

The chain joins TRBV19 to TRBJ2-1, with D perhaps matching TRBD1 (5 bases). V lost 3 bases and J lost 2, with 11 bases in between. The CDR3 has 15 amino acids. The germline CDR1 and CDR2 sequences are LNHDA and SQIVND (reference sequence). CDR3: CASSMASGPYNEQFF. The CDR3 nucleotides read TGTGCCAGTAGTATGGCGTCAGGGCCCTACAATGAGCAGTTCTTC.

Concerning this clone itself: Within the sample, other DNA sequences also encode this same CDR3. V usage is TRBV27 and J usage is TRBJ2-7; the match to TRBD2 covers 9 bases. The germline V gene encodes CDR1 MNHEY and CDR2 SMNVEV (reference sequence). This CDR3 spans 13 amino acids. Unmatched junction bases numbered 6, after V lost 8 bases and J lost 4 bases. DNA for the CDR3: TGTGCCAGCTCCCCGGGACTAGCTTACGAGCAGTACTTC. This encodes CASSPGLAYEQYF.

This chain's CDR3 is CASRTGTGVGNTEAFF. The CDR3 bases are TGTGCCAGCAGAACCGGGACAGGGGTAGGGAACACTGAAGCTTTCTTT. J is TRBJ1-1 and V is TRBV6-6; 10 nucleotides match TRBD1. Germline V lookup: CDR1 MNHNY, CDR2 SVGAGI (reference sequence). Germline trimming cut 6 bases from V and 1 base from J; bases unmatched to any gene: 8. The CDR3 extends over 16 amino acids.

This clone has only a few counts. The gene calls are TRBV4-1 and TRBJ1-1; 8 positions match TRBD1. CDR1 MGHRA and CDR2 YSYEKL come from the germline V gene. The length of the CDR3 is 15 residues. V shed 0 bases, J shed 4 bases, and the junction held 4 bases outside the gene matches. In DNA, the CDR3 is TGCGCCAGCAGCCAAGACGACAGGGGTGGCACTGAAGCTTTCTTT. Translation: CASSQDDRGGTEAFF.

This clone was detected once. In DNA form, the CDR3 reads TGTGCCAGCAGCCAAGATCCTCAGGGCTATGGCTACACCTTC. Its translation: CASSQDPQGYGYTF. This sequence joins TRBV4-2 and TRBJ1-2, with a possible D match to TRBD1 (5 bases). Trimming took off 0 bases at V and 4 bases at J, with 9 bases between the two ends. The germline gives CDR1 LGHNA, CDR2 YNFKEQ. CDR3 length: 14 amino acids.

A note on this clone: The sample has other DNA sequences that encode this CDR3 too. The CDR3 sequence is CASSLRPGNNSPLHF. CDR3 nucleotide sequence: TGTGCCAGCAGCTTAAGGCCGGGAAATAATTCACCCCTCCACTTT. The chain uses TRBV11-2 and TRBJ1-6; D is unclear. Germline CDR1 and CDR2: SGHAT and FQNNGV. V was trimmed by 2 bases and J by 5 bases, leaving 10 bases between them. CDR3 length: 15 residues.

As concerns this clone: Other DNA variants within this sample encode the same CDR3. This chain connects TRBV20-1 to TRBJ1-1, with D uncertain. The germline V gene has CDR1 DFQATT and CDR2 SNEGSKA (reference sequence). CDR3 length: 11 amino acids. Trimming stripped 7 bases from V and 0 bases from J, with 6 bases between. The CDR3 sequence is CSGTVNTEAFF. CDR3 DNA sequence: TGCAGTGGTACAGTGAACACTGAAGCTTTCTTT.

Of note for this clone: Given a much more abundant clone one base away, this may be a read error. Other nucleotide sequences in the sample specify the same CDR3. This chain links TRBV7-3 with TRBJ1-2, with TRBD1 as a possible D gene (6 bases). Germline loops: CDR1 SGHTA, CDR2 FQGTGA. V dropped 5 bases and J dropped 1 base, with 8 bases sitting between them. This CDR3 is 13 amino acids long. The CDR3 loop reads CASSPDSNYGYTF. CDR3 DNA: TGTGCCAGCAGCCCGGACAGTAACTATGGCTACACCTTC. Together with reference TRBV7-3 and TRBJ1-2, the CDR3 gives the full variable domain: GAGVSQTPSNKVTEKGKYVELRCDPISGHTALYWYRQSLGQGPEFLIYFQGTGAADDSGLPNDRFFAVRPEGSVSTLKIQRTERGDSAVYLCASSPDSNYGYTFGSGTRLTVV.

This chain joins TRBV5-4 and TRBJ2-7; the match to TRBD1 covers 10 bases. The trim removed 4 bases at V and 1 base at J, leaving 20 bases unmatched. Germline V gene sequence: CDR1 SGHNT, CDR2 YYREEE (reference sequence). The CDR3 consists of 20 residues. The CDR3 sequence: CASSPVAGRQGAFLSYEQYF. The CDR3 DNA is TGTGCCAGCAGCCCGGTCGCAGGCAGACAGGGGGCATTCTTGTCCTACGAGCAGTACTTC.

The chain has TRBV10-3 and TRBJ2-3; no clear D gene. Trimming removed 10 bases from V and 2 bases from J, with 10 bases in between. Germline V gene data show CDR1 as ENHRY and CDR2 as SYGVKD. The CDR3 totals 12 residues. CDR3 sequence (DNA): TGTGCCACCCACGGTGACACAGATACGCAGTATTTT. Residues: CATHGDTDTQYF.

The J gene is TRBJ2-7, the V gene TRBV23-1; D unclear. TRBV23-1 is annotated as an ORF whose role is uncertain. The CDR3 covers 8 residues. V was cut by 10 bases and J by 4 bases, with 2 bases left in between. CDR3 sequence reads: CATYEQYF. The DNA for the CDR3 is TGCGCCACATACGAGCAGTACTTC.

The rearrangement links TRBV19 to TRBJ1-3, with TRBD1 as a possible D gene (6 bases). The ends were cut back, 4 bases at V and 2 bases at J, with 9 bases in the middle. Germline CDR1 is LNHDA and CDR2 is SQIVND (reference sequence). The CDR3 spans 14 residues. This CDR3 reads CASSRGLAGNTIYF. The CDR3 DNA sequence: TGTGCCAGTAGTAGGGGGCTGGCTGGAAACACCATATATTTT.

Comments on this clone: This specimen includes other DNA sequences encoding the same CDR3. V and J are TRBV4-1 and TRBJ1-5; D unresolved. CDR3 length: 13 amino acids. The germline gives CDR1 MGHRA, CDR2 YSYEKL. V shed 3 bases and J shed 11 bases, with 14 bases lying between them. The CDR3 DNA follows: TGCGCCAGCAGCCAGCGGACGTCAATGGCCCAGCATTTT. Protein: CASSQRTSMAQHF.

V is TRBV19 and J is TRBJ2-5, with D possibly being TRBD1 or TRBD2 (5 bases each). Germline V gives CDR1 LNHDA, CDR2 SQIVND (reference sequence). The V end was cut by 3 bases, the J end by 7 bases, with 18 bases between. The length of the CDR3 is 15 residues. CDR3 sequence reads: CASSMARGDLGTQYF. Here the CDR3 DNA reads TGTGCCAGTAGTATGGCGCGAGGGGATCTAGGGACCCAGTACTTC.